This TCR beta chain was profiled in a study of control samples from healthy donors and cancer patients. The repertoire was sequenced with immunoSEQ multiplex PCR; TCRdb's copy has only in-frame clones and lacks some. The sample lists 40,000 to 55,000 clones, around 90% occurring once. CDR3 length: 13 amino acids. The V and J ends lost 1 base and 3 bases respectively, with 7 bases between them. CDR1 and CDR2 from the germline V gene are SGHRS and YFSETQ. The gene calls are TRBV5-1 and TRBJ1-1; no clear D. The source material was PBMCs. The clonotype was recovered from a woman aged 35 to 49 with head and neck cancer. The DNA of the CDR3 is TGCGCCAGCAGCTTGATCGGGGACACTGAAGCTTTCTTT. Amino acid sequence: CASSLIGDTEAFF. Together with reference TRBV5-1 and TRBJ1-1, the CDR3 gives the full variable domain: KAGVTQTPRYLIKTRGQQVTLSCSPISGHRSVSWYQQTPGQGLQFLFEYFSETQRNKGNFPGRFSGRQFSNSRSEMNVSTLELGDSALYLCASSLIGDTEAFFGQGTRLTVV.